This TCR beta chain is from a study of early T cells in non-severe SARS-CoV-2 infection (dated by TCRdb to the early 2020s). A note on the overall study: Bulk RNA from unsorted whole blood was used for TCR sequencing, so alpha and beta chains could not be paired. Broad study findings and their caveats: VDJdb matching was skewed toward anti-spike CD8 responses, so virus-specific expansions were likely underestimated and private and CD4 specificities were missed.

The table lists this clonotype with a few counts. The clone's antigen remains unknown. The sample holds no much larger clone one base away, and base qualities are not on file. From the cysteine up to the phenylalanine, the CDR3 has a length of 14 residues. Solely the CDR3 DNA is kept, with 42 bases framed from the first base. Via the germline V gene, CDR1 is MDHEN and CDR2 SYDVKM. The junction carries 12 bases between V and J, which are trimmed by 5 bases and 2 bases respectively. Set within a cohort of healthcare workers in London, UK, this nested case-control study involved weekly PCR testing of nasopharyngeal swabs along with blood sampling. Between 23 and 31 March 2020, the week of the UK lockdown, healthcare workers were enrolled and then followed up weekly for as long as 16 weeks. Library generation was performed with 5' RACE. The run used a NextSeq 500. Unique molecular identifiers were attached to individual cDNA molecules in the TCR library protocol so that sequencing error and PCR bias could be corrected. Both TCR alpha and beta chains were sequenced, and tight co-correlation was observed between alpha and beta sequence abundances in each sample. The paper's data handling went like this. V gene, J gene and CDR3 annotation of TCR sequences was performed with Decombinator V4. TCRs were defined as expanded if a significant change between any two time points was detected under a Poisson model with p below 0.0001. TCR abundances were normalised to the total number of TCRs sequenced per sample and were expressed as counts per million. TRAV1-2 paired with TRAJ12, TRAJ20 or TRAJ33 defined MAIT TCRs, while TRAV10 paired with TRAJ18 defined iNKT TCRs. VDJdb, accessed 1 November 2021, was searched for CMV, EBV and SARS-CoV-2 annotated TCRs, with TCRs annotated for multiple antigens excluded. The public reads were run again by TCRdb, first through fastp at Q25 and then through MiXCR, and only productive beta chains were kept. All rows with the same CDR3 protein become a single entry with the most common DNA and genes. The V and J calls were determined by TCRdb, not by the authors. The sample table records about 50,000 distinct CDR3 sequences; roughly 9.6% of these occur just once. About 13% of the sample goes to the ten largest clones.

The sequencing sample was made of whole blood. The sequence links TRBV28 to TRBJ2-5; matching of 6 bases hints at TRBD2 as the D gene. The sequence was collected from an adult who was a healthcare worker with PCR-confirmed SARS-CoV-2 infection or an uninfected control (not recorded which). The CDR3 has the sequence CASSMSGTQETQYF. The nucleotides are TGTGCCAGCAGTATGTCCGGGACTCAAGAGACCCAGTACTTC.